These 26 T cell receptor beta chains were all obtained from the same sample, sequenced in a study of CD8 T cells in Susac syndrome. It was with random hexamers that roughly 0.5 to 1 ug RNA was reverse transcribed. Via MiXCR, TCRdb re-called the immunoSEQ multiplex PCR reads, giving one row per CDR3 protein. The repertoire has 150,000 to 200,000 distinct CDR3 sequences, about 91% of them found once; the top ten carry around 0.087%. Source material: CD4+ T cells from PBMCs. The receptors were gathered from a human donor in good health.

The rearrangement links TRBV29-1 to TRBJ1-3; no reliable D call. V was pared by 0 bases and J by 4 bases, with 13 bases between. Germline V gives CDR1 SQVTM, CDR2 ANQGSEA. This CDR3 contains 15 residues. The chain's CDR3 is CSVEELGVGGNTIYF. DNA of the CDR3: TGCAGCGTTGAAGAACTGGGAGTAGGGGGAAACACCATATATTTT.

The chain is built from TRBV20-1 and TRBJ1-1; no firm D call. Germline V gives CDR1 DFQATT, CDR2 SNEGSKA (reference sequence). The CDR3 spans 14 residues. The V end was cut by 0 bases, the J end by 4 bases, with 12 bases between. The CDR3: CSARDLMGFTEAFF. Written as DNA, the CDR3 is TGCAGTGCTAGAGATCTAATGGGGTTCACTGAAGCTTTCTTT.

The rearrangement uses TRBV3-1 and TRBJ2-3; D tentatively reads TRBD1 or TRBD2 (5 bases each). Trimming cost V 4 bases and J 2 bases, with 13 bases left between them. The length of the CDR3 is 15 residues. CDR1 is LGHDT, CDR2 YNNKEL, per germline (reference sequence). The CDR3 region has the DNA TGTGCCAGCAGCCGCGGGCAGGGCCCCACAGATACGCAGTATTTT. Translated: CASSRGQGPTDTQYF.

The chain links TRBV2 to TRBJ1-5; D might be TRBD1 (5 bases). Germline V gene data show CDR1 as SNHLY and CDR2 as FYNNEI. Deletions cut 4 bases from V and 7 bases from J, with 8 bases between. The CDR3 covers 12 residues. CDR3 nucleotides: TGTGCCAGCAGTGCGGGGGAACAGCCCCAGCATTTT. Translating it yields CASSAGEQPQHF.

The V call is TRBV28, the J call TRBJ2-5; D remains unclear. With 4 bases removed from V and 2 bases from J, the gap between germline ends came to 20 bases. CDR3 size: 17 residues. Germline V gene lookup returns CDR1 MDHEN and CDR2 SYDVKM. CDR3 nucleotide sequence: TGTGCCAGCAGTTCCCCCGAAGCCAGCCCTACTCAAGAGACCCAGTACTTC. Translated: CASSSPEASPTQETQYF.

This sequence joins TRBV24-1 and TRBJ2-1; 8 bases line up with TRBD1. The CDR3 totals 16 residues. Germline CDR1 KGHDR, CDR2 SFDVKD. V was pared by 0 bases and J by 5 bases, with 5 bases of the junction left unmatched. CDR3 sequence reads: CATSDLSAGGHNEQFF. CDR3 sequence (DNA): TGTGCCACCAGTGATTTGTCTGCAGGGGGCCACAATGAGCAGTTCTTC.

The chain couples TRBV19 to TRBJ2-7; TRBD1 aligns across 9 bases. The germline V gene has CDR1 LNHDA and CDR2 SQIVND (reference sequence). The V segment lost 4 bases and the J segment 3 bases; nucleotides outside the gene matches: 7. This CDR3 region has 15 residues. The CDR3 DNA reads as TGTGCCAGTAGTAAGGTAGGGACAGGGCTCTACGAGCAGTACTTC. Amino acid sequence: CASSKVGTGLYEQYF.

The chain links TRBV6-2 or TRBV6-3 to TRBJ2-1; D gene ambiguous. Germline-derived CDR1 and CDR2 are MNHEY and SVGEGT. The CDR3 runs 12 residues. Trimming took off 5 bases at V and 10 bases at J, with 12 bases between the two ends. The CDR3 coding sequence is TGTGCCAGCAGTCTCCAATCCCAGGAGCAGTTCTTC. This sequence encodes CASSLQSQEQFF.

The chain recombines TRBV20-1 with TRBJ2-7, with D unresolved. Germline V CDR1 and CDR2: DFQATT, SNEGSKA (reference sequence). Trimming took 6 bases from V and 1 from J, leaving 16 bases between them. The CDR3 loop spans 14 amino acids. The chain's CDR3 is CSAPTSGFSYEQYF. As DNA, the CDR3 is TGCAGTGCCCCGACCTCCGGATTTTCCTACGAGCAGTACTTC.

The chain combines TRBV12-3 or TRBV12-4 with TRBJ1-1; D gene unclear. V dropped 3 bases and J dropped 4 bases, with 9 bases sitting between them. The CDR3 is 13 residues long. The CDR3 is CASSFSGSTEAFF. The DNA of the CDR3 is TGTGCCAGCAGTTTTTCGGGGAGCACTGAAGCTTTCTTT.

The CDR3 coding sequence is TGTGCCAGCAGCTTCTTAGCGGGAGGGGGAGAGACCCAGTACTTC. This sequence encodes CASSFLAGGGETQYF. This rearrangement joins TRBV7-2 to TRBJ2-5, with 11 bases that match TRBD2. Per the germline V gene, CDR1 is SGHTA and CDR2 is FQGNSA. This CDR3 contains 15 residues. Trimming removed 3 bases from V and 4 bases from J; junction bases left unmatched: 4.

The rearrangement links TRBV7-2 to TRBJ2-2; D not certain. This CDR3 contains 14 residues. The V end was cut by 4 bases, the J end by 3 bases, with 9 bases between. CDR1 SGHTA and CDR2 FQGNSA come from the germline V gene. CDR3 in DNA: TGTGCCAGCAGCTCCCCTACGTACACCGGGGAGCTGTTTTTT. Translating it yields CASSSPTYTGELFF.

The chain couples TRBV29-1 to TRBJ2-7; TRBD1 agrees at 9 bases. The CDR3 is 12 amino acids. Germline lookup yields CDR1 SQVTM and CDR2 ANQGSEA. After removal of 1 base from V and 6 bases from J, the junction contained 1 base not matched to a gene. The CDR3 nucleotides are TGCAGCGTTGAAGGACAGGGGGTCGAGCAGTACTTC. This codes for CSVEGQGVEQYF.

The CDR3 sequence: CATSRNRDRSPLHF. CDR3 nucleotide sequence: TGTGCCACCAGCAGGAACAGGGATCGATCACCCCTCCACTTT. The chain joins TRBV15 to TRBJ1-6, with D perhaps TRBD1 (6 bases). With 3 bases removed from V and 10 bases from J, the gap between germline ends came to 13 bases. CDR1 is LNHNV, CDR2 YYDKDF, per germline (reference sequence). CDR3 size: 14 residues.

The rearrangement links TRBV29-1 to TRBJ2-7, with 8 bases identical to TRBD1. Germline V gene sequence: CDR1 SQVTM, CDR2 ANQGSEA. There are 12 residues in the CDR3. Germline trimming cut 6 bases from V and 5 bases from J; bases unmatched to any gene: 6. The CDR3, as DNA: TGCAGCGTCGCTGGACAGGGCAACGAGCAGTACTTC. It is translated as CSVAGQGNEQYF.

The V gene is TRBV5-6, the J gene TRBJ2-3; weak D call: TRBD1 (5 bases). The CDR3 has 13 residues. V shed 0 bases and J shed 6 bases, with 8 bases lying between them. Germline V gene lookup returns CDR1 SGHDT and CDR2 YYEEEE. CDR3 residues: CASSLAAGDTQYF. The CDR3, as DNA: TGTGCCAGCAGCTTGGCCGCAGGGGATACGCAGTATTTT.

The chain employs TRBV4-3 and TRBJ2-3, with 8 bases matching TRBD1. Germline loops: CDR1 LGHNA, CDR2 YSLEER. V trimming: 4 bases; J trimming: 4 bases; junction bases outside the gene matches: 7. CDR3 length: 15 amino acids. The DNA for the CDR3 is TGCGCCAGCAGCCCACAGGACAGGGAGGCAGATACGCAGTATTTT. This gives the protein CASSPQDREADTQYF.

V gene TRBV30 combines with J gene TRBJ1-3; D remains ambiguous. With 2 bases removed from V and 1 base from J, the gap between germline ends came to 6 bases. The germline CDR1 and CDR2 sequences are GTSNPN and SVGIG (reference sequence). The CDR3 loop spans 13 amino acids. CDR3 protein: CAWSRVSGNTIYF. The CDR3 DNA follows: TGTGCCTGGAGTAGGGTTTCTGGAAACACCATATATTTT. Looking up the rest from reference TRBV30 and TRBJ1-3 gives the full variable domain: SQTIHQWPATLVQPVGSPLSLECTVEGTSNPNLYWYRQAAGRGLQLLFYSVGIGQISSEVPQNLSASRPQDRQFILSSKKLLLSDSGFYLCAWSRVSGNTIYFGEGSWLTVV.

The chain uses TRBV19 and TRBJ2-7; D possibly corresponds to TRBD1 (6 bases). V was cut by 5 bases and J by 3 bases, with 14 bases left in between. The germline V gene has CDR1 LNHDA and CDR2 SQIVND (reference sequence). The CDR3 has 14 amino acids. The CDR3: CASSSTGTNYEQYF. For the CDR3, the DNA is TGTGCCAGTAGTTCCACCGGGACAAACTACGAGCAGTACTTC.

This chain links TRBV7-2 with TRBJ1-5, with TRBD1 identical over 7 bases. The CDR3 contains 14 residues. Germline V gene sequence: CDR1 SGHTA, CDR2 FQGNSA. J was trimmed by 7 bases and V by 5 bases; bases with no gene match: 8. The CDR3 loop is CASSPHRGEQPQHF. In DNA, the CDR3 is TGTGCCAGCAGCCCACACAGGGGAGAACAGCCCCAGCATTTT.

This chain joins TRBV7-2 and TRBJ1-6, with no clear D. Trimming shortened V by 5 bases and J by 10 bases, and 15 bases separated the two germline ends. This CDR3 contains 14 residues. Germline V gene lookup returns CDR1 SGHTA and CDR2 FQGNSA. The CDR3 DNA is TGTGCCAGCAGCCCCGACCGGGTTTTATCACCCCTCCACTTT. Its protein product is CASSPDRVLSPLHF.

The chain combines TRBV5-1 with TRBJ2-5, with 7 bases fitting TRBD1. CDR3 length: 15 residues. The germline V gene has CDR1 SGHRS and CDR2 YFSETQ. V was pared by 3 bases and J by 4 bases, with 9 bases of the junction left unmatched. In nucleotides, the CDR3 is TGCGCCAGCAGCTCGACAGGGATGCTGGCAGAGACCCAGTACTTC. Residues: CASSSTGMLAETQYF. Drawing the rest from reference TRBV5-1 and TRBJ2-5, the complete variable domain is KAGVTQTPRYLIKTRGQQVTLSCSPISGHRSVSWYQQTPGQGLQFLFEYFSETQRNKGNFPGRFSGRQFSNSRSEMNVSTLELGDSALYLCASSSTGMLAETQYFGPGTRLLVL.

The gene calls are TRBV3-1 and TRBJ1-2, with TRBD1 matching over 8 bases. Trimming at V came to 4 bases and at J to 3 bases, leaving 7 bases not matched to a gene. Germline values: CDR1 LGHDT, CDR2 YNNKEL (reference sequence). This CDR3 has 15 amino acids. The CDR3 DNA sequence: TGTGCCAGCAGCCGGACAGGGTTAGAATACTATGGCTACACCTTC. Residues: CASSRTGLEYYGYTF.

The chain is built from TRBV29-1 and TRBJ1-1, with 7 nucleotides matching TRBD1. The CDR3 contains 14 residues. Trimming removed 7 bases from V and 3 bases from J; junction bases left unmatched: 11. Germline V CDR1 and CDR2: SQVTM, ANQGSEA. CDR3 sequence reads: CSGKGGFWDTEAFF. CDR3 in DNA: TGCAGCGGCAAAGGGGGCTTTTGGGACACTGAAGCTTTCTTT.

This chain connects TRBV5-1 to TRBJ2-7; 9 positions match TRBD1. There are 14 residues in the CDR3. CDR1 is SGHRS, CDR2 YFSETQ, per germline. The V and J ends lost 4 bases and 4 bases, in that order; junction bases with no gene match: 6. CDR3 region: CASSTGTGLYEQYF. In nucleotides, the CDR3 is TGCGCCAGCAGCACTGGGACAGGGTTATACGAGCAGTACTTC.

The chain couples TRBV20-1 to TRBJ2-1; TRBD2 matches at 8 bases. The CDR3 sequence is 17 residues long. Germline CDR1 reads DFQATT; CDR2 reads SNEGSKA (reference sequence). V shed 1 base, J shed 2 bases, and the junction held 10 bases outside the gene matches. As DNA, the CDR3 is TGCAGTGCTAGAGTATCCCAATATAGCGGGACCTACAATGAGCAGTTCTTC. This codes for CSARVSQYSGTYNEQFF.